This T cell receptor (beta chain) came from a study of OX40 agonist ivuxolimab in advanced cancers. Study-level information: Patients got intravenous ivuxolimab at 0.01 to 10 mg/kg every 2 weeks.

The method was immunoSEQ multiplex PCR; TCRdb's version includes in-frame clones alone and lacks a portion of them. The profile shows 41,000 or so clones, roughly 80% of them singletons. Study findings and constraints: Also present in some nonresponders was a low level of normalized T-cell clonal expansion. More expanded clones were found, on average, in CD8+ than in CD4+ T cells.

With respect to this clone: What it recognizes is unknown.

V lost 1 base to trimming and J lost 6 bases; unmatched junction nucleotides: 6. Germline CDR1 SGHTA, CDR2 FQGNSA. CDR3 length equals 15 residues. The TCR comes from an adult with an advanced solid tumor such as melanoma, head and neck, liver or kidney cancer. The V and J genes are TRBV7-2 and TRBJ2-1; 7 bases agree with TRBD2. Sample: CD4+ or CD8+ T cells sorted from blood, taken in a trial of the OX40 agonist ivuxolimab. CDR3 in amino acids: CASSLGRGSTNEQFF. CDR3 DNA sequence: TGTGCCAGCAGCTTAGGGCGGGGGTCCACCAATGAGCAGTTCTTC. The full variable domain, in which reference TRBV7-2 and TRBJ2-1 provide the parts outside the CDR3, is GAGVSQSPSNKVTEKGKDVELRCDPISGHTALYWYRQSLGQGLEFLIYFQGNSAPDKSGLPSDRFSAERTGGSVSTLTIQRTQQEDSAVYLCASSLGRGSTNEQFFGPGTRLTVL.